Listed below are T cell receptor beta chains from one sample, sequenced in a study. Via MiXCR, TCRdb re-called the 5' RACE reads, giving one row per CDR3 protein. The sample yields 35,000 to 50,000 distinct CDR3 sequences, roughly a fifth seen once. Sequencing was carried out using Tregs sorted from a lymph node. Receptors were obtained from a female donor with breast cancer. The CDR3 runs from the conserved cysteine through the conserved F or W. D genes are given only for firm matches. Clone size appears in some rows only: once, few, many, or a class for an expanded clone.

>TRBD1|TRBV6-2/TRBV6-3|12|TRBJ2-3|few
TGTGCCTGTGGACAGGGACCAGATACGCAGTATTTT
CACGQGPDTQYF
>NA|TRBV6-1|13|TRBJ2-7|NA
TGTGCCAGCCAAGGGGCCACTATCTACGAGCAGTACTTC
CASQGATIYEQYF
>NA|TRBV12-3/TRBV12-4|18|TRBJ1-1|NA
TGTGCCAGCAGTTTTTTCACGGGTCTCCAATCGGCGGGCACTGAAGCTTTCTTT
CASSFFTGLQSAGTEAFF
>NA|TRBV2|12|TRBJ1-1|NA
TGTGCCAGCGGAGACAACAGGGTGGAAGCTTTCTTT
CASGDNRVEAFF
>TRBD1|TRBV28|13|TRBJ2-7|NA
TGTGCCAGCAGTTTTGGACAGGGGAGCGAGCAGTACTTC
CASSFGQGSEQYF
>TRBD2|TRBV7-8|17|TRBJ2-1|few
TGTGCCAGCAGCTTCTACGGACTAGCGGGGGGAAAGGGTGAGCAGTTCTTC
CASSFYGLAGGKGEQFF
>TRBD2|TRBV28|18|TRBJ2-7|few
TGTGCCAGCAGTTTATCTCCTAGCGGGAGGTTCCATCCCTACGAGCAGTACTTC
CASSLSPSGRFHPYEQYF
>NA|TRBV5-1|15|TRBJ2-1|NA
TGCGCCAGCAGCTTGGTGGGGTTATCCTACAATGAGCAGTTCTTC
CASSLVGLSYNEQFF
>NA|TRBV29-1|13|TRBJ2-3|many
TGCAGCGTTGGTACATCGCACACAGATACGCAGTATTTT
CSVGTSHTDTQYF
>NA|TRBV7-9|14|TRBJ2-7|many
TGTGCCAGCAGCTTCACCGGGCGTGTTGGCGAGCAGTACTTC
CASSFTGRVGEQYF
>TRBD1|TRBV6-1|13|TRBJ1-5|many
TGTGCCAGCAGCCCAGGGGGCAGTCAGCCCCAGCATTTT
CASSPGGSQPQHF
>TRBD1|TRBV9|14|TRBJ1-3|many
TGTGCCAGCGGCCCAGGGACAGGTGGAAACACCATATATTTT
CASGPGTGGNTIYF
>TRBD2|TRBV20-1|14|TRBJ2-7|NA
TGCAGTGCCGACGAACTAGCGGGATCCTACGAGCAGTACTTC
CSADELAGSYEQYF
>NA|TRBV20-1|12|TRBJ2-7|NA
TGCAGTGCTCAGGACCAGCCGGGCGAGCAGTACTTC
CSAQDQPGEQYF
>NA|TRBV4-1|14|TRBJ2-3|few
TGCGCCAGCAGCAGCCGAATAGGGGCAGATACGCAGTATTTT
CASSSRIGADTQYF
>TRBD2|TRBV20-1|18|TRBJ2-2|many
TGCAGTGCTAGAGATCGTGAGCGGGGACTAGCGAACACCGGGGAGCTGTTTTTT
CSARDRERGLANTGELFF
>NA|TRBV6-5|15|TRBJ1-1|many
TGTGCCAGCAGTACTTCCGTGGCAGGGGCCACTGAAGCTTTCTTT
CASSTSVAGATEAFF
>TRBD2|TRBV20-1|14|TRBJ2-1|medium-sized
TGCAGTGCTAGGGAAAGCGGGGGGGCCAATGAGCAGTTCTTC
CSARESGGANEQFF
>NA|TRBV9|16|TRBJ2-3|many
TGTGCCAGCAGTTTGACTAGGCTTACTAGCACAGATACGCAGTATTTT
CASSLTRLTSTDTQYF
>NA|TRBV5-1|14|TRBJ2-1|few
TGCGCCAGCAGCTTGGCCTCACTAGTCAATGAGCAGTTCTTC
CASSLASLVNEQFF
>NA|TRBV15|13|TRBJ2-7|NA
TGTGCCACCAGGTTGGACCCAACCTCCGAGCAGTACTTC
CATRLDPTSEQYF
>NA|TRBV11-2|15|TRBJ2-1|NA
TGTGCCAGCGGCCCCGGGACCATCACCTACAATGAGCAGTTCTTC
CASGPGTITYNEQFF
>NA|TRBV15|15|TRBJ2-3|many
TGTGCCACCAGCAGAGGTGGCGGGAGCACAGATACGCAGTATTTT
CATSRGGGSTDTQYF
>TRBD1|TRBV6-1|14|TRBJ2-5|many
TGTGCCAGCGGAGGACAGGGGGCTTGGGAGACCCAGTACTTC
CASGGQGAWETQYF
>TRBD2|TRBV7-9|16|TRBJ2-1|few
TGTGCCAGCAGCTCAGAAAGCGGGAGGGCGTACAATGAGCAGTTCTTC
CASSSESGRAYNEQFF
>TRBD1|TRBV12-3/TRBV12-4|15|TRBJ2-5|few
TGTGCCAGCAGTTCGACCGGGACAGGGGAAGAGACCCAGTACTTC
CASSSTGTGEETQYF
>TRBD2|TRBV7-3|14|TRBJ2-3|NA
TGTGCCAGCAGCCCTAGCGGCCCCCCAGATACGCAGTATTTT
CASSPSGPPDTQYF
>NA|TRBV30|14|TRBJ2-3|many
TGTGCCTGGAGTAGCGGTTCTAGCACAGATACGCAGTATTTT
CAWSSGSSTDTQYF
>TRBD1|TRBV6-1|18|TRBJ1-5|many
TGTGCCAGCAGAACCAGGGGGAGCAGAGGCTATAGCAATCAGCCCCAGCATTTT
CASRTRGSRGYSNQPQHF
>TRBD1|TRBV6-6|16|TRBJ2-1|NA
TGTGCCAGCAGTTACCATTCGGGACAGGGGGGGGATGAGCAGTTCTTC
CASSYHSGQGGDEQFF
>NA|TRBV18|14|TRBJ2-7|NA
TGTGCCAGCTCACCACCTAGTATGAACTACGAGCAGTACTTC
CASSPPSMNYEQYF
>NA|TRBV3-1|13|TRBJ1-6|NA
TGTGCCAGCAGCCCTTCGACAAAATCACCCCTCCACTTT
CASSPSTKSPLHF
>TRBD1|TRBV10-3|12|TRBJ2-7|NA
TGTGCCATCAGCACAGGGGACTACGAGCAGTACTTC
CAISTGDYEQYF
>TRBD1|TRBV4-1|13|TRBJ1-1|medium-sized
TGCGCCAGCAGCCAGGACAGGGCACGGGTAACTTTCTTT
CASSQDRARVTFF
>NA|TRBV29-1|13|TRBJ2-1|many
TGCAGCGCGGGCGGGCAGTCCTACAATGAGCAGTTCTTC
CSAGGQSYNEQFF
>TRBD2|TRBV6-5|14|TRBJ2-1|few
TGTGCCAGCAGCTGGACTAGCGGGGCCAATGAGCAGTTCTTC
CASSWTSGANEQFF
>TRBD1|TRBV29-1|12|TRBJ2-2|few
TGCAGCGTACAGGGGGAGACCGGGGAGCTGTTTTTT
CSVQGETGELFF
>NA|TRBV6-1|15|TRBJ1-5|many
TGTGCCAGCAGTGCTATGTGGGGGGCTGGACAGCCCCAGCATTTT
CASSAMWGAGQPQHF
>TRBD2|TRBV5-1|17|TRBJ2-3|NA
TGCGCCAGCTCGAGGGCTAGCGGGAGGCCCCCGGTAGATACGCAGTATTTT
CASSRASGRPPVDTQYF
>TRBD2|TRBV12-3/TRBV12-4|15|TRBJ2-7|NA
TGTGCCGGCGGAGATCGGGGGGTATCCTTTTACGAGCAGTACTTC
CAGGDRGVSFYEQYF
>TRBD1|TRBV2|18|TRBJ1-3|NA
TGTGCCAGCAAATTACCTCCTGGCCGGGACAGATCTGGAAACACCATATATTTT
CASKLPPGRDRSGNTIYF
>NA|TRBV27|15|TRBJ2-7|once
TGTGCCAGCAGTTTAAGACGCCCGGACCCCTACGAGCAGTACTTC
CASSLRRPDPYEQYF
>NA|TRBV5-1|14|TRBJ1-1|NA
TGCGCCAGCAGCTTGGATAGACAGTACACTGAAGCTTCCTTT
CASSLDRQYTEASF
>TRBD1|TRBV9|14|TRBJ1-3|many
TGTGCCAGCAGCGCCAGGGGGCTAGGAAACACCATATATTTT
CASSARGLGNTIYF
>NA|TRBV4-1|12|TRBJ2-5|medium-sized
TGCGCCAGCAGCCAAGATCGAGAGACCCAGTACTTC
CASSQDRETQYF